This record looks at one T cell receptor beta chain sequence and its context. This table comes from immunoSEQ multiplex PCR, and its TCRdb copy is limited to in-frame clones, with some not included. The repertoire holds roughly 21,000 clones, with around 87% as singletons. This record comes from a study of chemoradiotherapy in HPV16-positive cancers. Looked up from germline, CDR1 is MGHDK and CDR2 is SYGVNS. V was pared by 2 bases and J by 2 bases, with 4 bases of the junction left unmatched. There are 15 residues in the CDR3. The sequence was collected from a human donor with HPV-associated anogenital cancer. This sample comprised blood, obtained from a patient who underwent chemoradiotherapy. V and J are TRBV25-1 and TRBJ1-2; 8 positions match TRBD1. CDR3 in DNA: TGTGCCAGCAGTGAAGGTTGGACAGGGAACTATGGCTACACCTTC. This gives the protein CASSEGWTGNYGYTF.